This T cell receptor beta chain was recovered during a study of blood T cell repertoires in COVID-19. For the study at large: The United States, Italy and Spain were the sources of the acute and convalescent COVID-19 samples.

Living in 24 US areas, the participants were between 18 and 89 years of age. Between the trimmed V and J ends, which lost 2 bases and 0 bases, there was a span of 14 bases. Germline CDR1 SGHKS, CDR2 YYEKEE (reference sequence). This CDR3 spans 16 amino acids. In the source study's methods: Amplification of reference gene primers provided the estimated nucleated cell counts. Clones were sequenced by immunoSEQ multiplex PCR, and TCRdb holds only the in-frame ones, with some missing. The V and J calls and clone size come from that table; D and trimming were worked out from the DNA. This sample yields 200,000 or so clones, of which 80% to 85% are seen a single time; approximately 7.9% belongs to the top ten. This clone appeared a few times.

The rearrangement joins TRBV5-5 to TRBJ1-1, with D unclear. The TCR comes from a middle-aged man who had recovered from COVID-19. Sequences were obtained from PBMCs or T cells enriched from blood (not recorded which). CDR3 nucleotide sequence: TGTGCCAGCAGCTTTGGGCAGCCGATGCTGAACACTGAAGCTTTCTTT. This translates into CASSFGQPMLNTEAFF.